This T cell receptor (beta chain) is drawn from a study of blood T cells in healthy people across ages. A second PCR of roughly 7 to 11 cycles used a sample-barcoded 5' primer and a J-beta primer mix. MiXCR, applied by TCRdb to the 5' RACE reads, yields one record per CDR3 protein. The sample has around 800,000 distinct CDR3 sequences, around two thirds seen once; the top ten hold around a quarter. The donors, all healthy, were Caucasians living in Russia, aged roughly 6 to 90. This clonotype was detected once. This CDR3 has 13 residues. Germline V lookup: CDR1 MNHEY, CDR2 SVGAGI. The ends were cut back, 7 bases at V and 3 bases at J, with 12 bases in the middle.

Sequencing was performed on blood. The chain has TRBV6-5 and TRBJ1-1; D is undetermined. The sequence derives from a man aged 25-40 years in good health. CDR3 sequence (DNA): TGTGCCAGCAAGAGGGTATCTCACACTGAAGCTTTCTTT. This codes for CASKRVSHTEAFF.